This is a list of T cell receptor beta chains from one sample in a study of OX40 agonist ivuxolimab in advanced cancers. The assay was immunoSEQ multiplex PCR, and TCRdb's table has in-frame clones only and misses some. This table holds approximately 60,000 clones, 75% to 90% found once. Specimen: CD4+ or CD8+ T cells sorted from blood, collected in a trial of the OX40 agonist ivuxolimab. The receptors were gathered from an adult with an advanced solid tumor such as melanoma, head and neck, liver or kidney cancer. The CDR3 runs from the conserved cysteine through the conserved F or W. Each record gives: J gene, clone size, D gene, V gene, CDR3 length, CDR3 DNA, CDR3 protein. D genes are given only for firm matches. Clone size is given for some rows only: seen once, a few or many times, or a class if the clone is expanded.

TRBJ2-7	NA	TRBD1	TRBV7-2	15	TGTGCCAGCAGTCTAACTCCTGAGACAGGGGACGAGCAGTACTTC	CASSLTPETGDEQYF
TRBJ1-2	few	NA	TRBV7-2	13	TGTGCCAGCAGCTTAGACCCAGACTATGGCTACACCTTC	CASSLDPDYGYTF
TRBJ1-1	NA	NA	TRBV25-1	11	TGTGCCAGCACCAGGAACACTGAAGCTTTCTTT	CASTRNTEAFF
TRBJ2-5	NA	NA	TRBV11-2	13	TGTGCCAGCAGCTTAGGGGAGTGGGAGACCCAGTACTTC	CASSLGEWETQYF
TRBJ2-1	NA	NA	TRBV9	15	TGTGCCAGCAGCGGGGGGGCGGAATCATACAATGAGCAGTTCTTC	CASSGGAESYNEQFF
TRBJ2-4	NA	TRBD1	TRBV6-8	14	TGTGCCAGCACTGTACAGGGGGCCAAAAACATTCAGTACTTC	CASTVQGAKNIQYF
TRBJ1-6	NA	NA	TRBV9	15	TGTGCCAGCGGCACGGGGAGCTCCTATAATTCACCCCTCCACTTT	CASGTGSSYNSPLHF
TRBJ2-1	NA	NA	TRBV11-3	11	TGTGCCAGCAGCTACGGGTATGAGCAGTTCTTC	CASSYGYEQFF
TRBJ2-1	NA	NA	TRBV5-1	15	TGCGCCAGCAGTGGGAAAGCAGCGGTTGGGAATGAGCAGTTCTTC	CASSGKAAVGNEQFF
TRBJ2-5	NA	TRBD2	TRBV4-2	17	TGTGCCAGCAGCCAAGATTACTGGGCTAGCGGACATGGGGCCCAGTACTTC	CASSQDYWASGHGAQYF
TRBJ1-1	NA	NA	TRBV7-9	13	TGTGCCAGCAGCCCTAAAGAGGACACTGAAGCTTTCTTT	CASSPKEDTEAFF
TRBJ1-5	NA	NA	TRBV27	14	TGTGCCAGCAGTCGCAGGGTGAGCAATCAGCCCCAGCATTTT	CASSRRVSNQPQHF
TRBJ1-5	NA	TRBD1	TRBV28	16	TGTGCCAGCAGTTCCCTCAGGGGGCTAATCAATCAGCCCCAGCATTTT	CASSSLRGLINQPQHF
TRBJ1-1	NA	TRBD1	TRBV11-1	16	TGTGCCAGCAGCTTAGACCCGGGACAGGCGAACACTGAAGCTTTCTTT	CASSLDPGQANTEAFF
TRBJ1-1	NA	NA	TRBV4-3	13	TGCGCCAGCAGCCAAGACATGAGTACTGAAGCTTTCTTT	CASSQDMSTEAFF
TRBJ1-1	NA	NA	TRBV7-9	14	TGTGCCAGCAGCTCGGGGCAAATGAACACTGAAGCTTTCTTT	CASSSGQMNTEAFF
TRBJ2-5	NA	TRBD2	TRBV6-5	11	TGTGCCAGCAGTGGACTAGACAGAGTAAACTTC	CASSGLDRVNF
TRBJ1-1	few	TRBD1	TRBV19	14	TGTGCCACCCATCGACAGGGGGCTAACACTGAAGCTTTCTTT	CATHRQGANTEAFF
TRBJ2-5	NA	TRBD2	TRBV6-6	14	TGTGCCAGCAGTCAACTAGCGGGGAAAGAGACCCAGTACTTC	CASSQLAGKETQYF
TRBJ2-7	NA	NA	TRBV30	11	TGTGCCGGAACAGTGTCCTACGAGCAGTACTTC	CAGTVSYEQYF
TRBJ1-2	NA	TRBD1	TRBV7-9	15	TGTGCCAGCAGCTTAGTCAGGGGGCGACCCTATGGCTACACCTTC	CASSLVRGRPYGYTF
TRBJ1-5	NA	NA	TRBV6-5	13	TGTGCCAGCAGAGGACTTAACAATCAGCCCCAGCATTTT	CASRGLNNQPQHF
TRBJ2-1	once	NA	TRBV11-2	15	TGTGCCAGCACCCTCGGGGGACGCTCCTACAATGAGCAGTTCTTC	CASTLGGRSYNEQFF
TRBJ1-2	NA	TRBD1	TRBV30	13	TGTGCCTGGACCAGACAGGGATGGAGTGGCTACACCTTC	CAWTRQGWSGYTF
TRBJ1-1	NA	TRBD1	TRBV18	14	TGTGCCAGCTCACCTTTCAGGGGGGACACTGAAGCTTTCTTT	CASSPFRGDTEAFF
TRBJ1-1	few	NA	TRBV9	14	TGTGCCAGCAGCGTATTGGGAGGCGTCACTGAAGCTTTCTTT	CASSVLGGVTEAFF
TRBJ2-3	NA	NA	TRBV7-3	13	TGTGCCAGCAGCCCCCTCAACGGGGATACGCAGTATTTT	CASSPLNGDTQYF
TRBJ1-2	few	TRBD1	TRBV19	13	TGTGCCAGTAGTATTGAGGGGGCGGGAGGCTACACCTTC	CASSIEGAGGYTF
TRBJ1-4	NA	NA	TRBV30	15	TGTGCCTGGAGTGAAGGGACTCCTGTTAATGAAAAACTGTTTTTT	CAWSEGTPVNEKLFF
TRBJ1-2	NA	NA	TRBV29-1	14	TGCAGCGTTGGCCGGGACCGACCCTCAGGGGGCTACACCTTC	CSVGRDRPSGGYTF
TRBJ1-5	NA	TRBD1	TRBV5-6	16	TGTGCCAGCAGCTTCGACAGGGGAGTAGTCGTGCAGCCCCAGCATTTT	CASSFDRGVVVQPQHF
TRBJ2-5	NA	TRBD2	TRBV7-8	17	TGTGCCAGCAGCCCGGGACTAGCGGGACCGTACCAAGAGACCCAGTACTTC	CASSPGLAGPYQETQYF
TRBJ2-7	NA	TRBD2	TRBV11-2	14	TGTGCCAGCAGCTACGGGAGGGGGAACTACGAGCAGTACTTC	CASSYGRGNYEQYF
TRBJ1-3	NA	NA	TRBV6-1	12	TGTGCCAGCAGTGAGGGAGGGTGGACCATATATTTT	CASSEGGWTIYF
TRBJ2-1	NA	NA	TRBV21-1	14	TGTGCCGTAGGGCGGGACAGGGATGGCAATGAGCAGTTCTTC	CAVGRDRDGNEQFF
TRBJ1-4	NA	NA	TRBV5-1	14	TGCGCCAGCAGCTTGGGGACGGATAATGAAAAACTGTTTTTT	CASSLGTDNEKLFF
TRBJ2-2	NA	TRBD2	TRBV11-2	15	TGTGCCAGCAGCCCCCTAGCGGGGGGGATCGGGGAGCTGTTTTTT	CASSPLAGGIGELFF
TRBJ2-3	NA	NA	TRBV4-1	16	TGCGCCAGCAGCCAAGAACGGCTAGCAGGGCTATATACGCAGTATTTT	CASSQERLAGLYTQYF
TRBJ1-1	NA	NA	TRBV23-1	15	TGCGCCAGCAGTCGCTCCCTAGATGCGAACACTGAAGCTTTCTTT	CASSRSLDANTEAFF
TRBJ2-2	NA	NA	TRBV9	15	TGTGCCAGCAGCGTAGAAGTAGGGACGGCCGGGGAGCTGTTTTTT	CASSVEVGTAGELFF
TRBJ2-7	NA	TRBD2	TRBV5-5	17	TGTGCCAGCAGCTTGGGAGTGGGACTAGGACGGACCTACGAGCAGTACTTC	CASSLGVGLGRTYEQYF
TRBJ1-1	NA	NA	TRBV7-7	13	TGTGCCAGCAGCTTATCCCGGGGGACTGAAGCTTTCTTT	CASSLSRGTEAFF
TRBJ2-5	NA	NA	TRBV15	14	TGTGCCACCAGCAGAGGGGCGGACGGGGAGACCCAGTACTTC	CATSRGADGETQYF
TRBJ1-3	once	NA	TRBV27	13	TGTGCCAGCAGTTTATCCTATGGAAACACCATATATTTT	CASSLSYGNTIYF
TRBJ1-4	NA	TRBD1	TRBV9	15	TGTGCCAGCAGCGTAAGGGGACAGGGCGGCGAAAAACTGTTTTTT	CASSVRGQGGEKLFF
TRBJ2-1	NA	NA	TRBV6-5	15	TGTGCCAGCAGTTACTCTTCCTCGACCTACAATGAGCAGTTCTTC	CASSYSSSTYNEQFF
TRBJ1-1	NA	NA	TRBV5-3	13	TGTGCCAGAAGCACCACGTCCCCTTGCGGAGCTTTCTTT	CARSTTSPCGAFF
TRBJ2-1	NA	NA	TRBV11-3	14	TGTGCCAGCGGCCCCAACTTGGTCTACAATGAGCAGTTCTTC	CASGPNLVYNEQFF
TRBJ2-3	NA	NA	TRBV30	14	TGTGCCTGGAGTCGCGGGACCAACACAGATACGCAGTATTTT	CAWSRGTNTDTQYF
TRBJ2-7	NA	TRBD1	TRBV2	15	TGTGCCAGCAGTGCAGAACAGGGGATGAATTTCGAGCAGTACTTC	CASSAEQGMNFEQYF
TRBJ1-1	NA	TRBD1	TRBV6-4	14	TGTGCCAGCAGGAGGGACAGGCTAAACACTGAAGCTTTCTTT	CASRRDRLNTEAFF
TRBJ2-3	NA	NA	TRBV6-1	14	TGTGCCAGCAGTGCGGCAGGGGGCACAGATACGCAGTATTTT	CASSAAGGTDTQYF
TRBJ1-1	NA	NA	TRBV4-1	13	TGCGCCAGCAGCCCCCGGGGGGGGGCTGAAGCTTTCTTT	CASSPRGGAEAFF
TRBJ2-3	NA	NA	TRBV9	17	TGTGCCAGCAGCGTAACACCTAGCGGCAGGGGAACAGATACGCAGTATTTT	CASSVTPSGRGTDTQYF